What follows describes a single T cell receptor beta chain. Its antigen is unknown. CDR1 and CDR2 from the germline V gene are MNHEY and SMNVEV (reference sequence). V shed 6 bases and J shed 6 bases, with 9 bases lying between them. The length of the CDR3 is 11 residues. The record originates from a study of cytomegalovirus exposure and HLA in healthy donors. Study outcomes and limitations: TCR beta V- and J-gene trimming, according to a later analysis, was linked to a missense DCLRE1C variant. A few of the chains that were CMV-associated were confirmed in vitro to be specific for CMV antigens. Differences between HLA loci emerged in a later analysis of TCR association rates, with DRB1 most and HLA-C fewest. The analysis excluded some indistinguishable V segments, including TRBV6-2 and TRBV6-3.

It was with 60 Vbeta and 13 Jbeta primers that the PCR ran. Clones were read by immunoSEQ multiplex PCR, and TCRdb kept only the in-frame ones, dropping some. The data contain 90,000 to 130,000 clones, less than 70% of them singletons. Sequenced: PBMCs. The chain links TRBV27 to TRBJ2-7; D is uncertain. This clonotype originated in a woman aged 25 to 39 in good health and CMV-seronegative. In DNA form, the CDR3 reads TGTGCCAGCAGGTCGATGAGCGAGCAGTACTTC. Its translation: CASRSMSEQYF.